This T cell receptor (beta chain) originates from a study of neurological immune-mediated disorders. This clonotype is medium-sized by share. Its specificity is unknown. With 10-nucleotide random UMIs included, cDNA was synthesized by 5'RACE. The yield of each sequencing run was over 170 million TCR-beta sequences from 15-18 subjects. TCRdb called the 5' RACE reads again in MiXCR, with one record for every CDR3 protein. The sample carries approximately 29,000 distinct CDR3 sequences, 12% recorded once. The unsorted libraries originated from 2 million PBMCs kept at -80 C. Study-level findings and limits: Private repertoires in all groups were suggested by the absence of shared CDR3 amino acid sequences among expanded clones across subjects.

The CDR3 consists of 15 residues. Germline loops: CDR1 MNHEY, CDR2 SMNVEV (reference sequence). With 10 bases clipped from V and 7 bases from J, the junction kept 13 bases outside the gene matches. J is TRBJ2-2 and V is TRBV27; 9 nucleotides line up with TRBD1. The sequenced sample consisted of PBMCs. The TCR comes from a man between 60 and 70 years old in good health. CDR3 nucleotide sequence: TGTGCCACCGCCGGGACAGGGATCTCTGGCGGGGAGCTGTTTTTT. This translates into CATAGTGISGGELFF.